This T cell receptor beta chain was obtained from a study of long-term antiretroviral therapy in people with HIV. Germline CDR1 reads GTSNPN; CDR2 reads SVGIG (reference sequence). The CDR3 covers 13 residues. Between the trimmed V and J ends, which lost 2 bases and 7 bases, there was a span of 12 bases. They ran version v3.0 of the immunoSEQ assay at survey level. Produced via immunoSEQ multiplex PCR; TCRdb's table is partial and in-frame only. The sample consists of around 20,000 clones, roughly 79% of them appearing once. The sequencing here drew on unsorted PBMCs, taken 0.5 years after starting antiretroviral therapy. This chain links TRBV30 with TRBJ2-1; possibly TRBD1 for D (6 bases). The receptor's source is a man between 18 and 29 years old with HIV. Here the CDR3 reads CAWSSGHGNEQFF. In DNA form, the CDR3 reads TGTGCCTGGAGTTCGGGACACGGGAATGAGCAGTTCTTC.